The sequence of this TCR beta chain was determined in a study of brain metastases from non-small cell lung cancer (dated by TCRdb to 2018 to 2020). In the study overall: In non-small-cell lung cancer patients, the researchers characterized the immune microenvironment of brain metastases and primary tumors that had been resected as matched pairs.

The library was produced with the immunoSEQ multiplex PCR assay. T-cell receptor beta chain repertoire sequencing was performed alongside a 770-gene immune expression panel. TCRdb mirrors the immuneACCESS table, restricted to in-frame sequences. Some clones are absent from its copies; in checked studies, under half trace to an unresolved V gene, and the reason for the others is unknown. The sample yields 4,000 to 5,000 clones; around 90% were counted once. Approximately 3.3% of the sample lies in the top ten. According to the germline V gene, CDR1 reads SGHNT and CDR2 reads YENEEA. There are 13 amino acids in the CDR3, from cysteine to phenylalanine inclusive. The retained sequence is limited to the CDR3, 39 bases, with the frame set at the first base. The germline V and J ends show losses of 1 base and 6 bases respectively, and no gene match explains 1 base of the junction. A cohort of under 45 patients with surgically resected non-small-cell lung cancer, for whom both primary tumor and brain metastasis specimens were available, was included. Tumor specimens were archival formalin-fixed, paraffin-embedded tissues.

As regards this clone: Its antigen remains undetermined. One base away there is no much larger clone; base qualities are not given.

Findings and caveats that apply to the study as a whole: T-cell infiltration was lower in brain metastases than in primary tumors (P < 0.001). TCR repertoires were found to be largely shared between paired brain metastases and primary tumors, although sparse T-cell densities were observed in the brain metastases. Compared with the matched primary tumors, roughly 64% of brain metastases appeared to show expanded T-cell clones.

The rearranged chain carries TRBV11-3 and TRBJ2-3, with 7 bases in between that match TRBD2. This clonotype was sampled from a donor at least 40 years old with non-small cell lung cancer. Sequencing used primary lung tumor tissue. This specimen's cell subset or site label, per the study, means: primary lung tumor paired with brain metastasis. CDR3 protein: CASSLAGGDTQYF. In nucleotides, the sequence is TGTGCCAGCAGCTTAGCGGGAGGTGATACGCAGTATTTT.